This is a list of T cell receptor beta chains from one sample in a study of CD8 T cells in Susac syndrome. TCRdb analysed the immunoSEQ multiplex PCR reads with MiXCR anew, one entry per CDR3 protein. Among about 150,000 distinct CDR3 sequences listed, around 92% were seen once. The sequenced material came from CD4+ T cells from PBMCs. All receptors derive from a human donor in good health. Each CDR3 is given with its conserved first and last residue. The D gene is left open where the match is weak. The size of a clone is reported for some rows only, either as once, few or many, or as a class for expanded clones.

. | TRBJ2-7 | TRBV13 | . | TGTGCCAGCAGCTTAGGCCTGACCTACGAGCAGTACTTC | CASSLGLTYEQYF
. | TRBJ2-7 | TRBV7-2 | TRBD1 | TGTGCCAGCAGCTTAGGGACAGGAACAAACGAGCAGTACTTC | CASSLGTGTNEQYF
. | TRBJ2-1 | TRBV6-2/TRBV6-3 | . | TGTGCCAGCAGTTACCGGGCTAGCAGCTCTTACAATGAGCAGTTCTTC | CASSYRASSSYNEQFF
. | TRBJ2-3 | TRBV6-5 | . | TGTGCCAGCAGGTATCAAACAGGGCCAGATACGCAGTATTTT | CASRYQTGPDTQYF
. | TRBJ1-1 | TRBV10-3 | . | TGTGCCATCAGTGACGGTTATCGAGGAGCTTTCTTT | CAISDGYRGAFF
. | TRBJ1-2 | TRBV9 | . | TGTGCCAGCAGCTTACAGGGCTGGGGCTACACCTTC | CASSLQGWGYTF
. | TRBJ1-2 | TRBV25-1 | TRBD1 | TGTGCCAGCAGTGATTGGGGGACAGGGCGTGGTGGCTACACCTTC | CASSDWGTGRGGYTF
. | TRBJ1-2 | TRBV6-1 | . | TGTGCCAGCAGTCCCTCAGGTACCGGGACATACTATGGCTACACCTTC | CASSPSGTGTYYGYTF
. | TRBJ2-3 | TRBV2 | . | TGTGCCAGCAGTGAATCGGAGGGAGGCACGCAGTATTTT | CASSESEGGTQYF
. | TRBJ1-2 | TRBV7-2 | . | TGTGCCAGCAGCCCAATCGGGGTAACCTATGGCTACACCTTC | CASSPIGVTYGYTF
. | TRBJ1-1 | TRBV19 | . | TGTGCCAGTAGTACCCTGGCAGGCTCCAGATGGTCCACTGAAGCTTTCTTT | CASSTLAGSRWSTEAFF
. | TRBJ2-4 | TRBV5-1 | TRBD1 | TGCGCCAGCAGATCCACAGGGGTCGGAGCCAAAAACATTCAGTACTTC | CASRSTGVGAKNIQYF
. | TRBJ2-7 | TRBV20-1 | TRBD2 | TGCAGTGCTAGAGATCCTAGCGGTCCCTCCTACGAGCAGTACTTC | CSARDPSGPSYEQYF
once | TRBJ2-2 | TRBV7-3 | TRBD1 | TGTGCCAGCAGCTTAGCAGGGGGCGGCGGGGAGCTGTTTTTT | CASSLAGGGGELFF
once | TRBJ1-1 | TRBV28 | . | TGTGCCAGCAGTCCCGGACAGTACACTGAAGCTTTCTTT | CASSPGQYTEAFF
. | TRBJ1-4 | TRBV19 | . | TGTGCCAGCCGTCGGGCAGGGGATGAAAAACTGTTTTTT | CASRRAGDEKLFF
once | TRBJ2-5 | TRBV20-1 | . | TGCAGTGGGGGGGGCGGGAAAGAGACCCAGTACTTC | CSGGGGKETQYF
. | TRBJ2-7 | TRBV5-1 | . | TGCGCCAGCAGCCCCAACCCCGGACAGCTTTACGAGCAGTACTTC | CASSPNPGQLYEQYF
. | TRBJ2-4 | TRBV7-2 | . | TGTGCCAGCAGCTTCAAAGGGGGAGTAATTCAGTACTTC | CASSFKGGVIQYF
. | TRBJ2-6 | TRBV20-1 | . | TGCAGTGCTCCGCAAACAAGCTCTGGGACCAACGTCCTGACTTTC | CSAPQTSSGTNVLTF
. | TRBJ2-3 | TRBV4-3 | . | TGCGCCAGCAGCCAAGATCGACGCTTTCGTACAGATACGCAGTATTTT | CASSQDRRFRTDTQYF
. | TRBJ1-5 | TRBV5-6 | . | TGTGCCAGCAGCTTGTGGGCGGGTTCTGGCAATCAGCCCCAGCATTTT | CASSLWAGSGNQPQHF
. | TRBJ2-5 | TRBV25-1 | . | TGTGCCAGCAGTGCTCAGGGGCTAGGAGGGGGAGAGACCCAGTACTTC | CASSAQGLGGGETQYF
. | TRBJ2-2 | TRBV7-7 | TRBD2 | TGTGCCAGCAGCTATAGCGGGGATAACACCGGGGAGCTGTTTTTT | CASSYSGDNTGELFF
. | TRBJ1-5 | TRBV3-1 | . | TGTGCCAGCAGCCAAACCGGTCAGCCCCAGCATTTT | CASSQTGQPQHF
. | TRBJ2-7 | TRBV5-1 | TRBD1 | TGCGCCAGCAGCCCCGGGACAGGAAACTACGAGCAGTACTTC | CASSPGTGNYEQYF
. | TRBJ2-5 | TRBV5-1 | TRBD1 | TGCGCCAGCAGCTTGGTGGACAGGGGGGAAGAGACCCAGTACTTC | CASSLVDRGEETQYF
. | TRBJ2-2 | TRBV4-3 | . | TGCGCCAGCACCCCTGTGGAGGGACAGAACACCGGGGAGCTGTTTTTT | CASTPVEGQNTGELFF
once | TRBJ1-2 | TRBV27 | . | TGTGCCAGCAGTTTACGGCAGACTTATGGCTACACCTTC | CASSLRQTYGYTF
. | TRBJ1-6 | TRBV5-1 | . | TGCGCCAGCAGCTTGGACTCGGATTCACCCCTCCACTTT | CASSLDSDSPLHF
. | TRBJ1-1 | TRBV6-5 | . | TGTGCCAGCAGTTACCAGGGGAAGAACACTGAAGCTTTCTTT | CASSYQGKNTEAFF
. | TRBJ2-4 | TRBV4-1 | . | TGCGCCAGCAGCCAAGGCCTCAGGGAGAACATTCAGTACTTC | CASSQGLRENIQYF
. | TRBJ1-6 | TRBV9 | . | TGTGCCAGCAGCGCCCTTGACCTTAGCTCCTATAATTCACCCCTCCACTTT | CASSALDLSSYNSPLHF
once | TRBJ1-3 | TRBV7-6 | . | TGTGCCAGCAAATTGGGGCCAGGACTCGCAGGAAACACCATATATTTT | CASKLGPGLAGNTIYF
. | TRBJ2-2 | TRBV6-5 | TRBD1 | TGTGCCAGCACCGACCGGGACAGGGGTGTCGGGGAGCTGTTTTTT | CASTDRDRGVGELFF
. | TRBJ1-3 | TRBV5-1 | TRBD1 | TGCGCCAGCAGCTTAAACGACAGGGCTGGAAACACCATATATTTT | CASSLNDRAGNTIYF
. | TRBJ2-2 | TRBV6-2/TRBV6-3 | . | TGTGCCAGCAGTTACTTGGGACGGGAGCTGTTTTTT | CASSYLGRELFF
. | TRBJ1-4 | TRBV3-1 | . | TGTGCCAGCAGCCGACGACAGGTTAATGAAAAACTGTTTTTT | CASSRRQVNEKLFF
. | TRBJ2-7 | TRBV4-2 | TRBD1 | TGTGCCAGCAGCCAAGATCGCGGGACAGGGGGCTACGAGCAGTACTTC | CASSQDRGTGGYEQYF
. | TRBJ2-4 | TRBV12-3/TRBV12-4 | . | TGTGCCAGCAGTTTACGGGCGGTGGCCAAAAACATTCAGTACTTC | CASSLRAVAKNIQYF
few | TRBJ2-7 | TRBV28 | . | TGTGCCAGCAGCCCCAGTGGAGGGACCTACGAGCAGTACTTC | CASSPSGGTYEQYF
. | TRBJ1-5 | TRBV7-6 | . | TGTGCCAGCAGCCGAAACTCAGGGTACAATCAGCCCCAGCATTTT | CASSRNSGYNQPQHF
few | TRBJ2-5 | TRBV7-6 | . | TGTGCCAGCAGCACCCGGGAGCAAGAGACCCAGTACTTC | CASSTREQETQYF